This TCR beta chain emerged from a study of blood T cell repertoires in COVID-19. Study-level information: Some COVID-19 samples were acute and others convalescent; all came from the United States, Italy and Spain.

Per the authors' pipeline: Quantification of nucleated cells was approximated via reference gene primer amplification. The data were produced by immunoSEQ multiplex PCR, yet TCRdb's version contains in-frame clones alone and is incomplete. Clonal size and the V and J genes are those of that table, whereas D and trimming came from the DNA. The sample has just over 300,000 clones; 87% are singletons. Remarks on this clone: At the DNA level, this CDR3 is encoded by other sequences in the same sample as well.

J was trimmed by 4 bases and V by 6 bases; bases with no gene match: 2. Germline V CDR1 and CDR2: MDHEN, SYDVKM. CDR3 length equals 12 residues. The sample comprised peripheral blood. The sequence was collected from a man younger than 35 with active or convalescent COVID-19. This sequence joins TRBV28 and TRBJ2-7; 8 bases map to TRBD1. CDR3 bases: TGTGCCAGCAGACAGGGGGGTTACGAGCAGTACTTC. It yields the protein CASRQGGYEQYF.